This T cell receptor (beta chain) is drawn from a study of radiotherapy plus CTLA-4 blockade in lung cancer (dated by TCRdb to between 2018 and 2020). In terms of the full investigation: Objective responses occurred in 18% of enrolled patients, and 30% to 35% achieved disease control.

What the work shows at the level of the full study, not this receptor alone: Early dynamic changes in blood T cell clones, together with increased serum interferon-beta after radiation, were reported as the strongest predictors of response. After treatment with radiotherapy and ipilimumab, TCR clones that originated in tumors expanded in peripheral blood.

To prepare the library, the immunoSEQ multiplex PCR assay was applied. This is the immuneACCESS table as TCRdb keeps it, with only in-frame sequences that have V and J called. A part of the clones is gone; compared with another copy, unresolved V genes explain less than half, and the rest is unexplained. Present in this sample are tens of thousands of clones, roughly 78% of which were seen just once. The ten biggest clones cover about 6.7% of the sample. The study tested focal radiation therapy combined with CTLA-4 blockade (ipilimumab) in patients with chemo-refractory metastatic non-small-cell lung cancer. V is reduced by 3 bases and J by 6 bases, leaving a spacing of 14 bases between them. The CDR1 and CDR2 encoded by the germline V gene are SGDLS and YYNGEE. The CDR3, cysteine through phenylalanine, is 14 amino acids long. Only the CDR3 part of the read is kept: 42 bases, read in frame from the first base.

As concerns this clone: What antigen it recognizes has not been identified. Base qualities are not provided; no much larger clone lies one nucleotide away.

The chain couples TRBV9 to TRBJ2-3; the D segment could be TRBD2, given 5 matching bases. The material sequenced was peripheral blood, taken from a patient treated with radiotherapy plus ipilimumab. This clonotype was obtained from a human donor with non-small cell lung cancer who had a complete response to radiotherapy plus ipilimumab. The CDR3 in this case is CASSGEPDMDTQYF. The DNA reads TGTGCCAGCAGCGGGGAGCCCGACATGGATACGCAGTATTTT.